The rows below give T cell receptor beta chains drawn from one sample of a study of ipilimumab plus nivolumab after autologous stem cell transplantation. TCRdb keeps only in-frame clones here, not all; method: immunoSEQ multiplex PCR. The sample has some 22,000 clones, 70% to 85% seen once. The sample was PBMCs, taken in a trial of ipilimumab plus nivolumab as post-transplant consolidation. These receptors were obtained from a male donor with diffuse large B-cell lymphoma. The CDR3 runs from the conserved cysteine through the conserved F or W. The D gene is left open where the match is weak. Size tells how often a clone was seen (once, few, many) or the class of an expanded clone, and some rows leave it out.

v_gene	abundance	j_gene	d_gene	CDR3aa	CDR3nt
TRBV28	-	TRBJ2-2	-	CASTSAPGGWGTGELFF	TGTGCCAGCACCTCGGCGCCCGGGGGTTGGGGCACCGGGGAGCTGTTTTTT
TRBV7-6	-	TRBJ2-2	-	CASSLMAGELFF	TGTGCCAGCAGCTTAATGGCCGGGGAGCTGTTTTTT
TRBV5-6	-	TRBJ1-1	-	CASSIDHWGTEAFF	TGTGCCAGCAGCATAGACCATTGGGGGACTGAAGCTTTCTTT
TRBV18	once	TRBJ1-1	-	CASSPLVQVVNTEAFF	TGTGCCAGCTCACCCCTCGTCCAGGTTGTGAACACTGAAGCTTTCTTT
TRBV6-5	-	TRBJ2-4	-	CASSYSYGTENIQYF	TGTGCCAGCAGTTACTCGTACGGGACGGAAAACATTCAGTACTTC
TRBV6-5	few	TRBJ2-7	TRBD2	CASRPPSGGLGEQYF	TGTGCCAGCCGCCCCCCTAGCGGGGGCCTGGGGGAGCAGTACTTC
TRBV5-1	few	TRBJ1-6	TRBD1	CASSWGTVDGGSPLHF	TGCGCCAGCAGCTGGGGGACAGTGGATGGCGGTTCACCCCTCCACTTT
TRBV28	once	TRBJ2-7	-	CASSLPFGWHEQYF	TGTGCCAGCAGTCTCCCCTTCGGGTGGCACGAGCAGTACTTC
TRBV9	-	TRBJ2-6	-	CASSVEGSGANVLTF	TGTGCCAGCAGCGTAGAGGGCTCTGGGGCCAACGTCCTGACTTTC
TRBV7-2	-	TRBJ1-5	-	CASSPNRGNQPQHF	TGTGCCAGCAGCCCGAACCGGGGCAATCAGCCCCAGCATTTT
TRBV4-3	-	TRBJ1-4	-	CASSQQGEDEKLFF	TGCGCCAGCAGCCAACAGGGAGAAGACGAAAAACTGTTTTTT
TRBV4-3	-	TRBJ1-4	-	CASSHGPRDEKLFF	TGCGCCAGCAGCCACGGACCCCGGGATGAAAAACTGTTTTTT
TRBV28	once	TRBJ2-2	TRBD1	CASSLGTGRNTGELFF	TGTGCCAGCAGTTTGGGGACAGGGCGGAACACCGGGGAGCTGTTTTTT
TRBV5-1	-	TRBJ2-2	-	CASSEGHVNTGELFF	TGCGCCAGCAGCGAGGGACACGTGAACACCGGGGAGCTGTTTTTT
TRBV9	-	TRBJ2-7	-	CASSVGDGQGGTF	TGTGCCAGCAGCGTAGGAGACGGGCAGGGTGGGACCTTC
TRBV9	-	TRBJ1-1	-	CASSGVSTEAFF	TGTGCCAGCAGCGGGGTGAGCACTGAAGCTTTCTTT
TRBV6-4	-	TRBJ2-5	TRBD2	CASSDIGTSGIYQETQYF	TGTGCCAGCAGTGATATCGGGACTAGCGGAATCTACCAAGAGACCCAGTACTTC
TRBV7-8	-	TRBJ1-6	-	CASNLGTGGWNSPLHF	TGTGCCAGCAACTTAGGTACGGGCGGATGGAATTCACCCCTCCACTTT